These 32 T cell receptor beta chains were sequenced from one sample in a study of T cells after yellow fever vaccination. TCRdb re-derived calls from the 5' RACE reads in MiXCR, one entry per CDR3 protein. The repertoire has fewer than 350,000 distinct CDR3 sequences, approximately 4.3% of them found once; the top ten carry roughly a fifth. Sequenced here: PBMCs, sampled 15 days after the yellow fever booster vaccination. The origin of the receptors is a man between 18 and 29 years old who received the YFV17D yellow fever vaccine.

A remark on this clonotype: A much larger clone differs by one base, so this may be a read error. This sequence joins TRBV6-5 and TRBJ2-3; TRBD2 is a possible D gene (6 bases). Germline V gene lookup returns CDR1 MNHEY and CDR2 SVGAGI. This CDR3 has 15 amino acids. The V and J ends lost 0 bases and 6 bases respectively, with 13 bases between them. CDR3 amino acids: CASSYSGLLSDTQYF. DNA of the CDR3: TGTGCCAGCAGTTACTCGGGACTGCTAAGCGATACGCAGTATTTT.

This CDR3 reads CASSLTDGTPTGELFF. The CDR3 nucleotides are TGTGCCAGCAGCTTAACAGACGGGACACCTACCGGGGAGCTGTTTTTT. The rearrangement links TRBV7-6 to TRBJ2-2, with D tentatively TRBD1 (6 bases). The CDR3 totals 16 residues. Germline V CDR1 and CDR2: SGHVS, FNYEAQ. The V gene lost 2 bases and the J gene lost 5 bases, with 15 bases spanning the gap.

This chain connects TRBV6-2 or TRBV6-3 to TRBJ2-6, with TRBD1 as a possible D gene (6 bases). The CDR3 totals 18 residues. CDR1 and CDR2 from the germline V gene are MNHEY and SVGEGT. The germline V and J ends were trimmed by 5 bases and 1 base, with 18 bases remaining between them. CDR3 region: CASSPIPGTRSGANVLTF. The CDR3 nucleotides read TGTGCCAGCAGTCCTATCCCCGGGACACGGTCTGGGGCCAACGTCCTGACTTTC.

This clonotype showed up many times. The chain couples TRBV19 to TRBJ2-5; D unresolved. Per the germline V gene, CDR1 is LNHDA and CDR2 is SQIVND (reference sequence). The CDR3 runs 13 residues. The V end lost 10 bases, the J end lost 5 bases, and 17 bases lay between the germline ends. CDR3 nucleotide sequence: TGTGCCACCCGATTAGGGCCTCAGGAGACCCAGTACTTC. This gives the protein CATRLGPQETQYF.

The chain recombines TRBV12-3 or TRBV12-4 with TRBJ2-2; 8 positions match TRBD1. Trimming cost V 5 bases and J 7 bases; bases outside gene matches: 6. CDR3 length equals 14 residues. This chain's CDR3 is CASSPRTGIGELFF. CDR3 nucleotide sequence: TGTGCCAGCAGTCCTCGGACAGGGATCGGGGAGCTGTTTTTT.

The chain combines TRBV4-1 with TRBJ1-1; TRBD1 matches at 9 bases. Losses at the gene ends were 4 bases for V and 9 bases for J; bases not matched to a gene: 9. Germline-derived CDR1 and CDR2 are MGHRA and YSYEKL. CDR3 length: 14 residues. The CDR3 spells CASSLPNRGRQAFF. The CDR3, as DNA: TGCGCCAGCAGCCTACCAAACAGGGGGCGTCAAGCTTTCTTT.

This clonotype was detected many times. V gene TRBV29-1 combines with J gene TRBJ2-3; D perhaps matches TRBD1 (6 bases). The CDR3 spans 13 residues. V was trimmed by 7 bases and J by 4 bases, leaving 15 bases between them. CDR1 and CDR2 from the germline V gene are SQVTM and ANQGSEA. In nucleotides, the CDR3 is TGCAGCGGGAAGGGGGTTTTCGCAGATACGCAGTATTTT. It encodes CSGKGVFADTQYF.

The chain carries TRBV6-2 or TRBV6-3 and TRBJ2-7; a weak D match, TRBD1 (6 bases). This CDR3 comprises 14 residues. V lost 6 bases, J lost 0 bases, and 12 bases lay in between. CDR1 MNHEY and CDR2 SVGEGT come from the germline V gene. The CDR3 nucleotides are TGTGCCAGCAGGAGACAGGAATACTCCTACGAGCAGTACTTC. Translating gives CASRRQEYSYEQYF.

Many counts were recorded for this clonotype. The chain recombines TRBV5-6 with TRBJ1-4; no clear D gene. Trimming removed 4 bases at V and 0 bases at J, with 10 bases between. The CDR3 spans 15 residues. From germline, CDR1 is SGHDT and CDR2 YYEEEE. The CDR3 here is CASSGVGATNEKLFF. The DNA for the CDR3 is TGTGCCAGCAGCGGAGTAGGAGCAACTAATGAAAAACTGTTTTTT. Drawing the rest from reference TRBV5-6 and TRBJ1-4, the complete variable domain is DAGVTQSPTHLIKTRGQQVTLRCSPKSGHDTVSWYQQALGQGPQFIFQYYEEEERQRGNFPDRFSGHQFPNYSSELNVNALLLGDSALYLCASSGVGATNEKLFFGSGTQLSVL.

In its sample, this clonotype was seen many times. This chain joins TRBV5-1 and TRBJ1-4; 7 bases agree with TRBD1. The junction had 8 bases not matched to a gene; V was cut back by 4 bases and J by 8 bases. This CDR3 is built from 14 residues. Germline lookup yields CDR1 SGHRS and CDR2 YFSETQ. CDR3 bases: TGCGCCAGCAGCCAGGACAGGTTTGGAGAAAAACTGTTTTTT. Its protein is CASSQDRFGEKLFF. Supplemented by reference TRBV5-1 and TRBJ1-4, the full variable domain reads KAGVTQTPRYLIKTRGQQVTLSCSPISGHRSVSWYQQTPGQGLQFLFEYFSETQRNKGNFPGRFSGRQFSNSRSEMNVSTLELGDSALYLCASSQDRFGEKLFFGSGTQLSVL.

This clonotype was counted between two and nine times. V is TRBV11-2 and J is TRBJ2-5; perhaps TRBD2 as D (6 bases). Between the trimmed V and J ends, which lost 1 base and 5 bases, there was a span of 14 bases. The V gene's germline CDR1 is SGHAT and CDR2 FQNNGV. CDR3 length equals 15 residues. The CDR3 nucleotides read TGTGCCAGCAGCTTAGGGGGCGCGGGGATCGAGACCCAGTACTTC. Protein: CASSLGGAGIETQYF.

This clonotype has just a few counts. The chain links TRBV5-1 to TRBJ1-1; D may be TRBD1 (5 bases). The CDR3 is 14 residues long. V lost 3 bases to trimming and J lost 0 bases, with 9 bases between them. Germline lookup yields CDR1 SGHRS and CDR2 YFSETQ. CDR3 protein: CASSWGLLNTEAFF. CDR3 coding DNA: TGCGCCAGCAGCTGGGGACTGCTGAACACTGAAGCTTTCTTT.

The sample holds many counts of this clonotype. The rearrangement uses TRBV5-1 and TRBJ1-1, with D tentatively TRBD1 (5 bases). Germline CDR1 SGHRS, CDR2 YFSETQ. The CDR3 loop spans 15 amino acids. With 2 bases removed from V and 6 bases from J, the gap between germline ends came to 17 bases. CDR3 sequence reads: CASSFLLGGRAEAFF. The CDR3 nucleotides read TGCGCCAGCAGCTTCCTCCTTGGGGGAAGGGCTGAAGCTTTCTTT.

This clonotype came up a few times. This rearrangement joins TRBV18 to TRBJ2-2; D perhaps matches TRBD1 (6 bases). V lost 4 bases and J lost 1, with 10 bases in between. Germline assignment: CDR1 KGHSH and CDR2 LQKENI. The CDR3 consists of 15 residues. This chain's CDR3 is CASSRLDRNTGELFF. The CDR3 nucleotides are TGTGCCAGCTCACGACTGGACAGGAACACCGGGGAGCTGTTTTTT.

This clonotype was seen at least ten times. DNA of the CDR3: TGTGCCAGCAGTTACTCGTTTGGGGGCCCGTCCGGGGAGCTGTTTTTT. Amino acids: CASSYSFGGPSGELFF. The gene calls are TRBV6-5 and TRBJ2-2, with D possibly matching TRBD1 (6 bases). V shed 0 bases and J shed 6 bases, with 14 bases lying between them. Germline V gene data show CDR1 as MNHEY and CDR2 as SVGAGI. The CDR3 totals 16 residues.

In this sample, this clonotype turned up many times. The CDR3 DNA follows: TGCGCCAGCAGCGCGGGGGATAAAGGCGGGGGTTCGGACGAGCAGTACTTC. Its translation: CASSAGDKGGGSDEQYF. V gene TRBV5-1 combines with J gene TRBJ2-7, with 7 bases aligning to TRBD2. This CDR3 contains 17 residues. V dropped 4 bases and J dropped 5; count of bases not matched to a gene: 18. Germline CDR1 is SGHRS and CDR2 is YFSETQ.

The chain links TRBV29-1 to TRBJ2-3; D gene uncertain. Germline V lookup: CDR1 SQVTM, CDR2 ANQGSEA. Trimming removed 4 bases from V and 0 bases from J, with 5 bases in between. The CDR3 contains 12 residues. CDR3 sequence reads: CSVVVSTDTQYF. CDR3 nucleotides: TGCAGCGTTGTAGTCAGCACAGATACGCAGTATTTT.

This clonotype was counted only a few times. The V call is TRBV9, the J call TRBJ1-4, with 9 bases lining up with TRBD1. In germline, CDR1 is SGDLS, CDR2 YYNGEE. V lost 4 bases and J lost 7; bases outside the gene matches: 8. This CDR3 is built from 15 residues. DNA of the CDR3: TGTGCCAGCAGCCGGACTGGGACAGGGCGTGAAAAACTGTTTTTT. This gives the protein CASSRTGTGREKLFF.

This clonotype was recorded many times. This chain uses TRBV7-9 with TRBJ2-1, with no clear D. Between the trimmed V and J ends, which lost 2 bases and 4 bases, there was a span of 9 bases. The CDR3 totals 14 residues. Germline CDR1 SEHNR, CDR2 FQNEAQ (reference sequence). The CDR3 DNA follows: TGTGCCAGCAGCTTATCCTTATCGTACAATGAGCAGTTCTTC. Translated, it gives CASSLSLSYNEQFF.

In this sample, this clonotype turned up a few times. V gene TRBV6-1 combines with J gene TRBJ1-6; a possible D gene is TRBD1 (6 bases). The CDR3 runs 17 residues. The germline V gene encodes CDR1 MNHNS and CDR2 SASEGT. Trimming took off 0 bases at V and 5 bases at J, with 14 bases between the two ends. CDR3 bases: TGTGCCAGCAGTGAAGCGTTGACAGGACTGGATAATTCACCCCTCCACTTT. Protein: CASSEALTGLDNSPLHF.

This clonotype came up many times. This chain connects TRBV20-1 to TRBJ1-1; TRBD1 matches 9 bases. This CDR3 comprises 14 residues. CDR1 is DFQATT, CDR2 SNEGSKA, per germline (reference sequence). V dropped 5 bases and J dropped 5; count of bases not matched to a gene: 9. CDR3 in DNA: TGCAGTGCTCGAATTGGGACAGGGCGGACTGAAGCTTTCTTT. Protein sequence: CSARIGTGRTEAFF.

The V gene is TRBV23-1, the J gene TRBJ2-7, with unresolved D. TRBV23-1 is marked as an open reading frame, function uncertain. V dropped 3 bases and J dropped 7 bases, with 16 bases sitting between them. The CDR3 totals 14 residues. Here the CDR3 reads CASSHIQSPREQYV. CDR3 nucleotide sequence: TGCGCCAGCAGTCATATTCAGTCCCCCCGTGAGCAGTACGTC.

In its sample, this clonotype was seen many times. The chain couples TRBV6-5 to TRBJ2-1; 13 nucleotides line up with TRBD2. The junction had 6 bases not matched to a gene; V was cut back by 4 bases and J by 9 bases. This CDR3 region has 15 residues. Germline V lookup: CDR1 MNHEY, CDR2 SVGAGI. CDR3 protein: CASSSRTSGGGEQFF. Written as DNA, the CDR3 is TGTGCCAGCAGTTCTAGGACTAGCGGGGGAGGTGAGCAGTTCTTC.

V gene TRBV15 combines with J gene TRBJ1-1; TRBD1 might be the D (5 bases). With 5 bases removed from V and 11 bases from J, the gap between germline ends came to 18 bases. The V gene's germline CDR1 is LNHNV and CDR2 YYDKDF (reference sequence). There are 13 residues in the CDR3. The CDR3 here is CATSPDSFFRAFF. In DNA form, the CDR3 reads TGTGCCACCAGCCCCGACAGTTTTTTTCGGGCTTTCTTT. Based on the CDR3 plus reference TRBV15 and TRBJ1-1, the full variable domain is DAMVIQNPRYQVTQFGKPVTLSCSQTLNHNVMYWYQQKSSQAPKLLFHYYDKDFNNEADTPDNFQSRRPNTSFCFLDIRSPGLGDTAMYLCATSPDSFFRAFFGQGTRLTVV.

In this sample, this clonotype turned up many times. The chain is built from TRBV11-2 and TRBJ2-3, with a tentative D call TRBD2 (5 bases). The V gene lost 6 bases and the J gene lost 3 bases, with 13 bases spanning the gap. The length of the CDR3 is 14 residues. Germline V gene lookup returns CDR1 SGHAT and CDR2 FQNNGV. DNA for the CDR3: TGTGCCAGCAGATTCGGGGTTAGGACAGATACGCAGTATTTT. Translated: CASRFGVRTDTQYF.

In its sample, this clonotype was seen many times. The rearrangement joins TRBV6-5 to TRBJ1-5; TRBD1 agrees at 8 bases. CDR3 length: 13 residues. Losses at the gene ends were 7 bases for V and 6 bases for J; bases not matched to a gene: 5. CDR1 MNHEY and CDR2 SVGAGI come from the germline V gene. CDR3 amino acids: CASTPDRGQPQHF. The DNA of the CDR3 is TGTGCCAGCACTCCCGACAGGGGTCAGCCCCAGCATTTT.

This clonotype appeared a few times. V and J are TRBV29-1 and TRBJ2-7; 9 nucleotides line up with TRBD1. Germline V gene lookup returns CDR1 SQVTM and CDR2 ANQGSEA. CDR3 length equals 11 residues. With 5 bases clipped from V and 6 bases from J, the junction kept 2 bases outside the gene matches. The chain's CDR3 is CSVRGQGEQYV. The CDR3 bases are TGCAGCGTTCGGGGACAGGGCGAGCAGTACGTC.

The chain links TRBV28 to TRBJ1-2, with D maybe TRBD1 (5 bases). V lost 4 bases and J 4 bases, leaving 16 bases between the germline ends. Per the germline V gene, CDR1 is MDHEN and CDR2 is SYDVKM. CDR3 length: 15 amino acids. CDR3 sequence reads: CASSSGPRLSYGYTF. CDR3 DNA: TGTGCCAGCAGTTCAGGGCCCCGGCTTAGCTATGGCTACACCTTC.

This clonotype has more than one count but fewer than ten. The rearrangement links TRBV6-9 to TRBJ1-2, with a weak D call TRBD1 (5 bases). CDR1 is MNHGY and CDR2 is SVAAGI in the germline V gene. This CDR3 is built from 17 residues. V shed 6 bases and J shed 3 bases, with 23 bases lying between them. CDR3 nucleotides: TGTGCCAGCAGAAAACCTTTCACAGGACGGAGATACTATGGCTACACCTTC. Translated: CASRKPFTGRRYYGYTF.

This clonotype was picked up a small number of times. The rearrangement joins TRBV5-1 to TRBJ1-1; D unresolved. The germline V gene encodes CDR1 SGHRS and CDR2 YFSETQ. This CDR3 region has 14 residues. V was cut by 4 bases and J by 0 bases, with 10 bases left in between. The CDR3 nucleotides are TGCGCCAGCAGCCGTGGGCAGGTGAACACTGAAGCTTTCTTT. This sequence encodes CASSRGQVNTEAFF.

This clonotype appeared many times. V usage is TRBV6-6 and J usage is TRBJ2-2; D unresolved. Germline loops: CDR1 MNHNY, CDR2 SVGAGI (reference sequence). The CDR3 is made up of 14 amino acids. V was cut by 5 bases and J by 4 bases, with 11 bases left in between. The CDR3 loop reads CASSPGYGTGELFF. In nucleotides, the CDR3 is TGTGCCAGCAGTCCTGGTTATGGCACCGGGGAGCTGTTTTTT.

This clonotype occurred a few times. This chain links TRBV11-2 with TRBJ2-7; D is undetermined. The CDR3 runs to 17 residues. Looked up from germline, CDR1 is SGHAT and CDR2 is FQNNGV. V lost 0 bases and J lost 3, with 18 bases in between. The CDR3 spells CASSLDFLERSDYEQYF. CDR3 nucleotides: TGTGCCAGCAGCTTAGATTTTTTGGAGAGGTCTGACTACGAGCAGTACTTC.